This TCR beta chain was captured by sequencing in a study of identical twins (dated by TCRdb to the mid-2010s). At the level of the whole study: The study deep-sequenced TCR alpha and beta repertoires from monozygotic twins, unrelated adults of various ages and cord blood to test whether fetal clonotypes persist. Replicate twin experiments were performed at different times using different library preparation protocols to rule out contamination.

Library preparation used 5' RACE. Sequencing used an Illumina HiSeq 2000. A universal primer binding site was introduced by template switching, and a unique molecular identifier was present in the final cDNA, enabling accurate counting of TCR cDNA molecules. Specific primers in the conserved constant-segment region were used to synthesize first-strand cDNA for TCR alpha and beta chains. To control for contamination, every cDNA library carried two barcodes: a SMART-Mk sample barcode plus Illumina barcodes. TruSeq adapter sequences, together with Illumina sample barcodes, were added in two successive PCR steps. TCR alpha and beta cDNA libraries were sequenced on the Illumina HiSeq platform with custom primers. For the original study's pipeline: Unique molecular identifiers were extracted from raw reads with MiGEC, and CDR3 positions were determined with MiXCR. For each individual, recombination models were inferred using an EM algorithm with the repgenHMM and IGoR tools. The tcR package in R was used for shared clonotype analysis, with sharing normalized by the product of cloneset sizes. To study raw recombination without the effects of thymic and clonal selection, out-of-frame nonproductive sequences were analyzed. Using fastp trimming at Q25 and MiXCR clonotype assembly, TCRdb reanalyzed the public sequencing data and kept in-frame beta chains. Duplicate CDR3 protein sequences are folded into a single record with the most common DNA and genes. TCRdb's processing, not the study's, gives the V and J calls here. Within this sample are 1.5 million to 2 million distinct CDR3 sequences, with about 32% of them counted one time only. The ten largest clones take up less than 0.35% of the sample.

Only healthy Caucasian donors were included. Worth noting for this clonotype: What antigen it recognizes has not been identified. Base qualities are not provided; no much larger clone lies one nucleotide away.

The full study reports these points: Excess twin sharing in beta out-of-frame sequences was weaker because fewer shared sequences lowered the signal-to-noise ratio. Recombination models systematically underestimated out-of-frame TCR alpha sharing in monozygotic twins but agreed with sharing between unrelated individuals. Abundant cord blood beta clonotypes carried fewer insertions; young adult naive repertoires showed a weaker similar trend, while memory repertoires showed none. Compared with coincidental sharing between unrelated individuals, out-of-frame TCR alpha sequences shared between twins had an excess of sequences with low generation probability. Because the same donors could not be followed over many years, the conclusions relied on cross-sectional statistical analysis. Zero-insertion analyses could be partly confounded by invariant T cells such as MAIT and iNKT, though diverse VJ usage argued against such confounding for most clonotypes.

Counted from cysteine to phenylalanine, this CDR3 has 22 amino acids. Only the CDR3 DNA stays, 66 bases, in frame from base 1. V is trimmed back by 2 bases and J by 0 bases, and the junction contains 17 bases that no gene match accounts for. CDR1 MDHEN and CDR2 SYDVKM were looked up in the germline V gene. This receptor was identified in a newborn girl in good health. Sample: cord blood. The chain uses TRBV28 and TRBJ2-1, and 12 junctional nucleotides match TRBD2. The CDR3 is CASSLPGTGTTSGGSSYNEQFF. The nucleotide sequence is TGTGCCAGCAGTTTACCGGGGACCGGGACAACTAGCGGGGGGAGCTCCTACAATGAGCAGTTCTTC.